This is a list of T cell receptor beta chains from one sample in a study of shared T cell receptors in the human thymus. Using immunoSEQ multiplex PCR, the repertoire was profiled, and TCRdb retains in-frame clones only, with some absent. The top ten hold approximately 0.0097% of the sample, which has over 650,000 clones, about 89% seen once. This same sample was also taken into another study, of human thymus T cells.

Sequences were obtained from thymocytes. The receptors were gathered from a boy younger than two with a congenital heart defect. Each CDR3 is given with its conserved first and last residue. Fields, in order: J gene, clone size, V gene, D gene, CDR3 protein, CDR3 DNA. The D gene is left open where the match is weak. Size is stated for part of the rows, as once, few or many counts, or as a class when the clone is expanded.

J gene: TRBJ2-7
clone size: .
V gene: TRBV5-5
D gene: TRBD1
CDR3 protein: CASSSGQGVHEQYF
CDR3 DNA: TGTGCCAGCAGCAGCGGACAGGGTGTACACGAGCAGTACTTC

J gene: TRBJ2-7
clone size: .
V gene: TRBV7-2
D gene: TRBD1
CDR3 protein: CASSFSSGGLSTTYEQYF
CDR3 DNA: TGTGCCAGCAGCTTCTCATCAGGGGGCCTCTCGACTACCTACGAGCAGTACTTC

J gene: TRBJ1-2
clone size: few
V gene: TRBV9
D gene: .
CDR3 protein: CASSVDWGGAHGYTF
CDR3 DNA: TGTGCCAGCAGCGTAGATTGGGGGGGCGCTCATGGCTACACCTTC

J gene: TRBJ2-1
clone size: .
V gene: TRBV28
D gene: TRBD2
CDR3 protein: CASSFLAGGEQFF
CDR3 DNA: TGTGCCAGCAGTTTCCTAGCGGGAGGAGAGCAGTTCTTC

J gene: TRBJ2-7
clone size: .
V gene: TRBV28
D gene: TRBD1
CDR3 protein: CASSPRQGSYEQYF
CDR3 DNA: TGTGCCAGCAGCCCCAGACAGGGGAGCTACGAGCAGTACTTC

J gene: TRBJ1-6
clone size: .
V gene: TRBV6-5
D gene: .
CDR3 protein: CASTDSLIGSPLHF
CDR3 DNA: TGTGCCAGCACCGACTCACTTATTGGTTCACCCCTCCACTTT

J gene: TRBJ1-5
clone size: .
V gene: TRBV6-5
D gene: .
CDR3 protein: CASGQRMTPNQPQHF
CDR3 DNA: TGTGCCAGCGGACAGAGAATGACTCCCAATCAGCCCCAGCATTTT

J gene: TRBJ2-7
clone size: .
V gene: TRBV2
D gene: TRBD2
CDR3 protein: CASSAWGEAGAKYSFSYEQYF
CDR3 DNA: TGTGCCAGCAGCGCCTGGGGAGAAGCGGGAGCGAAATACTCATTCTCCTACGAGCAGTACTTC

J gene: TRBJ2-1
clone size: .
V gene: TRBV5-4
D gene: .
CDR3 protein: CASSNMAEQFF
CDR3 DNA: TGTGCCAGCAGCAATATGGCTGAGCAGTTCTTC

J gene: TRBJ2-7
clone size: .
V gene: TRBV12-5
D gene: TRBD1
CDR3 protein: CASGGTGALPTDEQYF
CDR3 DNA: TGTGCTAGTGGAGGGACAGGGGCGTTACCTACCGACGAGCAGTACTTC

J gene: TRBJ1-3
clone size: .
V gene: TRBV7-9
D gene: .
CDR3 protein: CASSLGPDSFFSGNTIYF
CDR3 DNA: TGTGCCAGCAGCTTAGGTCCGGACAGTTTCTTCTCTGGAAACACCATATATTTT

J gene: TRBJ1-1
clone size: .
V gene: TRBV6-1
D gene: .
CDR3 protein: CASSGVRGNTEAFF
CDR3 DNA: TGTGCCAGCAGTGGGGTCAGGGGGAACACTGAAGCTTTCTTT

J gene: TRBJ2-7
clone size: .
V gene: TRBV4-1
D gene: TRBD2
CDR3 protein: CASSQDVRGLHEQYF
CDR3 DNA: TGCGCCAGCAGCCAAGACGTACGGGGACTACACGAGCAGTACTTC

J gene: TRBJ1-5
clone size: once
V gene: TRBV2
D gene: TRBD1
CDR3 protein: CASSARVGTGEECSNQPQHF
CDR3 DNA: TGTGCCAGCAGTGCGAGGGTAGGGACAGGGGAAGAATGCAGCAATCAGCCCCAGCATTTT

J gene: TRBJ2-1
clone size: .
V gene: TRBV14
D gene: .
CDR3 protein: CASSPPGQGTSNEQFF
CDR3 DNA: TGTGCCAGCAGCCCCCCCGGACAGGGGACTAGCAATGAGCAGTTCTTC

J gene: TRBJ1-2
clone size: .
V gene: TRBV5-4
D gene: TRBD1
CDR3 protein: CASSLAGQGTNGYTF
CDR3 DNA: TGTGCCAGCAGCTTGGCTGGACAGGGGACAAATGGCTACACCTTC

J gene: TRBJ2-7
clone size: .
V gene: TRBV6-6
D gene: TRBD2
CDR3 protein: CATHMGLAGGEQYF
CDR3 DNA: TGTGCCACCCACATGGGGCTAGCGGGAGGAGAGCAGTACTTC

J gene: TRBJ2-1
clone size: .
V gene: TRBV4-2
D gene: TRBD2
CDR3 protein: CASSTPGLAGVNEQFF
CDR3 DNA: TGTGCCAGCAGCACCCCCGGCCTAGCGGGGGTAAATGAGCAGTTCTTC

J gene: TRBJ1-6
clone size: once
V gene: TRBV6-5
D gene: .
CDR3 protein: CASSSPTLTGDSPLHF
CDR3 DNA: TGTGCCAGCAGTTCCCCCACGTTGACAGGAGATTCCCCCCTCCACTTT

J gene: TRBJ2-7
clone size: .
V gene: TRBV5-1
D gene: TRBD2
CDR3 protein: CASSPAGVEQYF
CDR3 DNA: TGCGCCAGCAGCCCAGCGGGAGTCGAGCAGTACTTC

J gene: TRBJ1-2
clone size: .
V gene: TRBV5-6
D gene: TRBD1
CDR3 protein: CASSLASTGSYGYTF
CDR3 DNA: TGTGCCAGCAGCTTGGCCTCGACAGGGAGCTATGGCTACACCTTC

J gene: TRBJ2-3
clone size: .
V gene: TRBV28
D gene: .
CDR3 protein: CASRPEGGERGDTQYF
CDR3 DNA: TGTGCCAGCAGACCTGAGGGGGGGGAACGGGGAGATACGCAGTATTTT

J gene: TRBJ1-2
clone size: once
V gene: TRBV28
D gene: .
CDR3 protein: CASSAIPLYGYTF
CDR3 DNA: TGTGCCAGCAGTGCTATCCCCCTCTATGGCTACACCTTC

J gene: TRBJ2-2
clone size: .
V gene: TRBV27
D gene: TRBD1
CDR3 protein: CASSSDGGVYRGNTGELFF
CDR3 DNA: TGTGCCAGCAGTTCGGACGGTGGGGTTTACAGGGGGAACACCGGGGAGCTGTTTTTT

J gene: TRBJ2-5
clone size: .
V gene: TRBV2
D gene: TRBD2
CDR3 protein: CADLPWGSGKQETQYF
CDR3 DNA: TGTGCCGACTTACCCTGGGGTAGCGGGAAGCAAGAGACCCAGTACTTC

J gene: TRBJ2-3
clone size: .
V gene: TRBV19
D gene: .
CDR3 protein: CASSSFPGEKKAQYF
CDR3 DNA: TGTGCCAGTAGCTCATTTCCGGGAGAAAAAAAGGCGCAGTATTTT

J gene: TRBJ1-5
clone size: .
V gene: TRBV28
D gene: TRBD1
CDR3 protein: CASRYIRDRGHPWGPQPQHF
CDR3 DNA: TGTGCCAGCAGATATATAAGGGACAGGGGCCACCCGTGGGGGCCTCAGCCCCAGCATTTT

J gene: TRBJ2-2
clone size: .
V gene: TRBV9
D gene: TRBD1
CDR3 protein: CASSVQGANTGELFF
CDR3 DNA: TGTGCCAGCAGCGTCCAGGGGGCGAACACCGGGGAGCTGTTTTTT

J gene: TRBJ2-5
clone size: once
V gene: TRBV20-1
D gene: .
CDR3 protein: CSATNQYF
CDR3 DNA: TGCAGTGCTACCAACCAGTACTTC

J gene: TRBJ2-1
clone size: .
V gene: TRBV9
D gene: .
CDR3 protein: CASSDPPGRGEPEQFF
CDR3 DNA: TGTGCCAGCAGCGACCCCCCGGGCAGGGGGGAGCCCGAGCAGTTCTTC

J gene: TRBJ2-7
clone size: .
V gene: TRBV27
D gene: .
CDR3 protein: CASRGSPLYEQYF
CDR3 DNA: TGTGCCAGCAGGGGCAGTCCTCTCTACGAGCAGTACTTC

J gene: TRBJ2-1
clone size: .
V gene: TRBV27
D gene: TRBD1
CDR3 protein: CASSPTGDERFF
CDR3 DNA: TGTGCCAGCAGCCCGACAGGGGACGAGCGGTTCTTC

J gene: TRBJ2-1
clone size: .
V gene: TRBV2
D gene: TRBD2
CDR3 protein: CASNTTKPTSLDNEQFF
CDR3 DNA: TGTGCCAGCAATACTACCAAACCGACTAGCCTAGACAATGAGCAGTTCTTC

J gene: TRBJ2-6
clone size: .
V gene: TRBV4-2
D gene: .
CDR3 protein: CASSQEPGVSGANVLTF
CDR3 DNA: TGTGCCAGCAGCCAAGAGCCCGGAGTTAGTGGGGCCAACGTCCTGACTTTC

J gene: TRBJ1-5
clone size: .
V gene: TRBV18
D gene: TRBD1
CDR3 protein: CASSPGQGGNNQPQHF
CDR3 DNA: TGTGCCAGCTCTCCGGGACAGGGGGGCAACAATCAGCCCCAGCATTTT

J gene: TRBJ1-5
clone size: .
V gene: TRBV4-1
D gene: TRBD1
CDR3 protein: CASSPLNGQGPNSPQHF
CDR3 DNA: TGCGCCAGCAGCCCCCTAAACGGACAGGGCCCCAATTCGCCCCAGCATTTT